The 12 T cell receptor beta chains below were found in one sample sequenced in a study of shared clonotypes between healthy human individuals. TCRdb's copy holds only in-frame clones and misses some; the assay was immunoSEQ multiplex PCR. Here the sample spans a few million clones, approximately 94% being singletons. Input material: naive CD4+ T cells sorted from blood. The subset: CD45RA+ positively selected. These receptors all stem from a man aged 18 to 35 in good health.

This clone was seen more than once but under ten times. This chain joins TRBV19 and TRBJ1-3; D ambiguous. The CDR3 is 14 residues long. Germline CDR1 is LNHDA and CDR2 is SQIVND (reference sequence). Trimming removed 1 base at V and 3 bases at J, with 7 bases between. The CDR3 reads CASSIGTIGNTIYF. CDR3 nucleotide sequence: TGTGCCAGTAGTATAGGCACGATTGGAAACACCATATATTTT.

This rearrangement joins TRBV6-6 to TRBJ1-5; D uncertain. V lost 5 bases to trimming and J lost 4 bases, with 3 bases between them. From germline, CDR1 is MNHNY and CDR2 SVGAGI (reference sequence). The CDR3 is 11 residues long. The CDR3 DNA follows: TGTGCCAGCAGTAAAAATCAGCCCCAGCATTTT. This codes for CASSKNQPQHF.

V and J are TRBV6-5 and TRBJ2-1; either TRBD1 or TRBD2 may supply D (5 bases each). V was clipped by 2 bases and J by 4 bases, with 15 bases between them. CDR3 length: 16 amino acids. Germline lookup yields CDR1 MNHEY and CDR2 SVGAGI. The CDR3 bases are TGTGCCAGCAGTTACCTCTTCGGGGCAGAATACAATGAGCAGTTCTTC. The encoded protein is CASSYLFGAEYNEQFF.

The chain's CDR3 is CASSLSGDRGEAFF. CDR3 in DNA: TGTGCCAGCAGTTTATCCGGAGACAGGGGAGAAGCTTTCTTT. The chain carries TRBV27 and TRBJ1-1; 8 bases line up with TRBD1. Germline V gives CDR1 MNHEY, CDR2 SMNVEV (reference sequence). V trimming: 0 bases; J trimming: 8 bases; junction bases outside the gene matches: 5. This CDR3 contains 14 residues.

The genes are TRBV4-3 and TRBJ2-2, with 10 bases matching TRBD2. The V and J ends lost 0 bases and 3 bases, in that order; junction bases with no gene match: 7. Germline CDR1 reads LGHNA; CDR2 reads YSLEER. CDR3 length equals 18 residues. As DNA, the CDR3 is TGCGCCAGCAGCCAAGAGCAGACTAGCGGGTGGGACACCGGGGAGCTGTTTTTT. Its protein is CASSQEQTSGWDTGELFF.

This clone was picked up a small number of times. The CDR3 reads CASSYSLLAGNYEQYF. The CDR3 DNA reads as TGTGCCAGCAGTTACTCCTTACTAGCGGGAAACTACGAGCAGTACTTC. This chain uses TRBV6-5 with TRBJ2-7, with 10 bases aligning to TRBD2. V gave up 0 bases and J gave up 3 bases; unmatched junction bases: 5. The CDR3 runs to 16 residues. Germline lookup yields CDR1 MNHEY and CDR2 SVGAGI.

The chain uses TRBV7-2 and TRBJ2-5, with D uncertain. This CDR3 is 18 amino acids long. Germline assignment: CDR1 SGHTA and CDR2 FQGNSA. The ends were cut back, 1 base at V and 0 bases at J, with 18 bases in the middle. The CDR3: CASSLEGSVGRYQETQYF. CDR3 coding DNA: TGTGCCAGCAGCTTAGAAGGGTCCGTCGGACGGTACCAAGAGACCCAGTACTTC.

The V and J genes are TRBV18 and TRBJ1-3, with D hard to call. The CDR3 sequence is 15 residues long. Germline V gene data show CDR1 as KGHSH and CDR2 as LQKENI. Trimming left V 3 bases short and J 0 bases short, with 9 bases between. CDR3 amino acids: CASSPVPDSGNTIYF. In DNA, the CDR3 is TGTGCCAGCTCACCTGTTCCAGACTCTGGAAACACCATATATTTT.

The V call is TRBV27, the J call TRBJ1-1, with 7 nucleotides matching TRBD1. With V trimmed by 1 base and J by 5 bases, 4 bases remained unmatched. CDR1 is MNHEY and CDR2 is SMNVEV in the germline V gene (reference sequence). The CDR3 runs to 14 residues. The CDR3 DNA reads as TGTGCCAGCAGTTTATTGCAGGGGGGGACTGAAGCTTTCTTT. Protein: CASSLLQGGTEAFF.

V usage is TRBV2 and J usage is TRBJ2-7, with TRBD1 as a possible D gene (6 bases). This CDR3 contains 14 residues. Germline CDR1 reads SNHLY; CDR2 reads FYNNEI. V dropped 6 bases and J dropped 6 bases, with 18 bases sitting between them. Written as DNA, the CDR3 is TGTGCCAGCAGGGTCGACAGGCCGATTAGCGAGCAGTACTTC. This translates into CASRVDRPISEQYF.

V gene TRBV19 combines with J gene TRBJ1-1; D uncertain. Between the trimmed V and J ends, which lost 8 bases and 0 bases, there was a span of 13 bases. This CDR3 has 14 residues. Germline V gene sequence: CDR1 LNHDA, CDR2 SQIVND (reference sequence). In DNA form, the CDR3 reads TGTGCCAGTCAATTCACAGATCTGAACACTGAAGCTTTCTTT. It yields the protein CASQFTDLNTEAFF. Complete variable domain (other parts from reference TRBV19 and TRBJ1-1): DGGITQSPKYLFRKEGQNVTLSCEQNLNHDAMYWYRQDPGQGLRLIYYSQIVNDFQKGDIAEGYSVSREKKESFPLTVTSAQKNPTAFYLCASQFTDLNTEAFFGQGTRLTVV.

The V gene is TRBV5-1, the J gene TRBJ1-1; tentative D call: TRBD1 (5 bases). Germline loops: CDR1 SGHRS, CDR2 YFSETQ. The V end was cut by 5 bases, the J end by 1 base, with 15 bases between. The CDR3 runs to 15 residues. The CDR3 region is CASSPDGTGNTEAFF. CDR3 bases: TGCGCCAGCAGTCCCGACGGGACGGGGAACACTGAAGCTTTCTTT.